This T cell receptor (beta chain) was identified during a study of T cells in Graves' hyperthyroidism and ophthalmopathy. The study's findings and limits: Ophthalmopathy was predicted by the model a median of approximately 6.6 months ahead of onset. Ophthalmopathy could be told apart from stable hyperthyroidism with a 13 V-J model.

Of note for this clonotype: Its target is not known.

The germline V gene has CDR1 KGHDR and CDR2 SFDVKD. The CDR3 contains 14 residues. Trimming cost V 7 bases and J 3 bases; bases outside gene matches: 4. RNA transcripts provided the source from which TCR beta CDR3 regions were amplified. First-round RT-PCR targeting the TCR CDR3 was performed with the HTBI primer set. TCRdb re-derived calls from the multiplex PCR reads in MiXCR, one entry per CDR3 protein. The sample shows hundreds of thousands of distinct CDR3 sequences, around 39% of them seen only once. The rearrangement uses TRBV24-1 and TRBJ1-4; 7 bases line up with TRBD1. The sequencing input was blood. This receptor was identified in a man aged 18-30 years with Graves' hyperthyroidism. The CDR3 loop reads CATSAGQPNEKLFF. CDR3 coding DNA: TGTGCCACCAGCGCGGGACAGCCTAATGAAAAACTGTTTTTT.